These T cell receptor beta chains were read from a single sample in a study of cytomegalovirus exposure and HLA in healthy donors. TCRdb's copy holds only in-frame clones and misses some; the assay was immunoSEQ multiplex PCR. The sample includes some 140,000 clones, about 66% of them seen just once. Sequencing was performed on PBMCs. These receptors were obtained from a human donor in good health. The conserved cysteine and the conserved F or W are not part of the CDR3 here. Some rows mark clone size as missing; the rest say once, few, many or name a class of expanded clone.

>TRBV11-2|TRBJ1-2|.
ASSSFRREPNYGYT
>TRBV6-5|TRBJ2-7|.
ASSWASGSEQY
>TRBV9|TRBJ2-1|.
ASSGPSGRVWSHNEQF
>TRBV28|TRBJ2-7|.
ASSLRYEQY
>TRBV28|TRBJ2-6|.
ASRIAGGAGANVLT
>TRBV2|TRBJ1-4|.
ASSEGTGEEKLF
>TRBV7-2|TRBJ2-2|.
ASSPRARETTGELF
>TRBV5-1|TRBJ2-1|.
ASSSGQGWYEQF
>TRBV7-2|TRBJ2-7|once
ASSDDSTYEQY
>TRBV6-1|TRBJ1-5|.
ASGRGNQPQH
>TRBV11-2|TRBJ2-7|.
ASSSDRGRGEQY
>TRBV6-5|TRBJ2-7|.
ASSYAGTGTAYEQY
>TRBV10-3|TRBJ1-2|.
AISEELRLGYGYT
>TRBV7-3|TRBJ2-1|.
ASSPVAGGDEQF
>TRBV5-1|TRBJ2-7|.
ASSVLASSYEQY
>TRBV7-3|TRBJ2-7|.
ASSQDSTYEQY
>TRBV19|TRBJ2-3|.
ASSMDAQDGTQY
>TRBV18|TRBJ2-6|.
ASSPLVDRLFGANVLT
>TRBV5-6|TRBJ2-1|.
ASRGLANEQF
>TRBV5-6|TRBJ1-1|.
ASSWGQEATEAF
>TRBV20-1|TRBJ2-3|.
SGTPRDTQY
>TRBV5-5|TRBJ2-7|.
ASSLIWGGSYEQY
>TRBV7-9|TRBJ2-7|few
ASSDSIGYEQY
>TRBV12-5|TRBJ2-7|.
ASGLVGGRGYEQY
>TRBV7-9|TRBJ2-5|few
ASSLVRTELETQY
>TRBV19|TRBJ2-3|.
ASSNLDTQY
>TRBV5-4|TRBJ2-2|.
ASSGRTSGRGTGELF
>TRBV2|TRBJ1-2|.
ARVGDANYGYT
>TRBV4-1|TRBJ1-1|.
ASSAPQGAFNTEAF
>TRBV9|TRBJ1-1|.
ASSGEGGGMNTEAF
>TRBV7-3|TRBJ2-2|few
ASSLIPRDWRNTGELF
>TRBV18|TRBJ1-3|few
ASSPQGGGNTIY